A single T cell receptor beta chain is shown here with its context. Its antigen is still unknown. Base qualities were left out, and no much larger clone turns up one base away. These data are taken from a study of Graves' ophthalmopathy and Graves' hyperthyroidism (dated by TCRdb to between 2018 and 2020). Study-level background: Peripheral blood samples were taken at the time of initial diagnosis, before any treatment was given. Following sampling, methimazole starting at 30 mg daily was administered to hyperthyroidism patients, and high-dose intravenous methylprednisolone was administered to ophthalmopathy patients. An independent validation cohort comprised some 18 hyperthyroidism patients and 15 to 17 patients who later progressed from hyperthyroidism to ophthalmopathy. In roughly 6 hyperthyroidism patients, T-cell repertoires of thyroid tissue and blood were compared. In total, some 140 blood samples were TCR-sequenced: 40 to 45 ophthalmopathy, approximately 75 hyperthyroidism and some 17 hyperthyroidism-to-ophthalmopathy patients. The study used signatures of the TCR beta repertoire to tell Graves' ophthalmopathy apart from Graves' hyperthyroidism and to predict which patients would progress to ophthalmopathy. A discovery set of 100 patients (43 ophthalmopathy, fewer than 60 stable hyperthyroidism) was enrolled to explore V-J signatures distinguishing ophthalmopathy from hyperthyroidism.

The CDR3 has 15 amino acids, counting the end cysteine and phenylalanine. Solely the CDR3 DNA is kept, with 45 bases framed from the first base. V is cut back by 5 bases and J by 3 bases, with 9 bases in the junction unmatched. The germline V gene supplies CDR1 MGHRA and CDR2 YSYEKL. Patients with ophthalmopathy had moderately to severely active disease, with a Clinical Activity Score of 3 or more, a NOSPECS grade of 4 or more, and a disease duration of less than 3 months. Patients with other autoimmune diseases, uncontrolled infections, pregnancy or lactation were excluded. Diagnosis was based on clinical symptoms, serum thyroxine, TRAb, thyroid ultrasound and orbital computed tomography. Using Ficoll-Paque density gradient centrifugation, PBMCs were isolated from 10 ml of fresh peripheral blood. Trizol reagent was used to extract the total RNA, and its quality was then checked on an Agilent 2100 Bioanalyzer.

General findings and caveats noted by the study authors: In cross-validation, the 13-signature model distinguished ophthalmopathy from stable hyperthyroidism with approximately 85% sensitivity and around 81% specificity, and in the test set the corresponding values were roughly 80% and 76%. In validation, the model predicted ophthalmopathy progression with about 64% sensitivity and 72.22% specificity; around twelve predicted patients were CT-confirmed with GO in a median of around 6.5 months. Sample size was not statistically predetermined, and group allocation was not concealed from the investigators. Most expanded thyroid clonotypes with a frequency above 0.001 also appeared in blood, which suggests that blood repertoires may reflect the immune response in the thyroid.

For repertoire sequencing, the TCR beta CDR3 regions were amplified from RNA transcripts. The first round was an RT-PCR using HTBI primers with the Qiagen OneStep RT-PCR kit, and this first round was followed by a second-round multiplex PCR, then size selection and purification. Libraries were sequenced on an Illumina HiSeq2000 using paired-end 100 bp reads. For the original study's pipeline: SOAPnuke was used for read processing, and reads with adapters, uncalled bases, a mean Phred below 15, or no exact constant-primer or identifier match were discarded. High-quality paired reads were merged with COPE v1.2.5. Clonotypes were defined as unique nucleotide sequences and were aligned to IMGT TRB V, D and J references using MiTCR v1.1. Only V-J combinations with frequency above 0.0001 were analysed, covering 98% to 99.2% of repertoires. For each V-J combination, a TCR clonal expansion and chaos score was defined as F50 clonal expansion divided by the chaos observed in the TCRdist matrix. Welch's t-statistics and random forest were used to reduce the features to some 13 V-J combinations, which were then used as input to a naive Bayes classifier. Thyroid-blood repertoire similarity was quantified with the Morisita-Horn index. TCRdb's own reprocessing of the public reads used fastp at Q25 and MiXCR and kept productive beta chains. Every distinct CDR3 protein forms one entry, paired with its most common genes and DNA. The V and J calls were determined by TCRdb, not by the authors. A total of hundreds of thousands of distinct CDR3 sequences appear in this sample, about 38% of them only once. 3% to 3.5% of the sample goes to the ten largest clones.

Rearrangement joined TRBV4-1 to TRBJ2-7; 8 junctional bases match TRBD2. The receptor comes from an adult man with Graves' ophthalmopathy. Sequencing used peripheral blood. The CDR3 region has the sequence CASSARLAGDYEQYF. The DNA reads as follows: TGCGCCAGCAGCGCTCGTCTAGCGGGTGACTACGAGCAGTACTTC.